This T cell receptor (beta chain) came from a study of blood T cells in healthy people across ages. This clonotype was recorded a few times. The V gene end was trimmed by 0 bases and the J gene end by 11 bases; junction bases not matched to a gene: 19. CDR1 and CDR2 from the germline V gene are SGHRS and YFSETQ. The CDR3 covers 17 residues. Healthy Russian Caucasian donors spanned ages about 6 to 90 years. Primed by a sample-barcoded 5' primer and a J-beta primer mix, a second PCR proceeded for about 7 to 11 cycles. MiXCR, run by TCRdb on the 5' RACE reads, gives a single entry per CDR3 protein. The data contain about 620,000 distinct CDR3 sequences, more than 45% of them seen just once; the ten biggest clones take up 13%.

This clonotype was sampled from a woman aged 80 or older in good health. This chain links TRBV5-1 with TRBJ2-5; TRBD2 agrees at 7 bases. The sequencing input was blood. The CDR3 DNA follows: TGCGCCAGCAGCTTGGCCATGCGCGGGAGAGGCTACAATGAGCAGTACTTC. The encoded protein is CASSLAMRGRGYNEQYF.